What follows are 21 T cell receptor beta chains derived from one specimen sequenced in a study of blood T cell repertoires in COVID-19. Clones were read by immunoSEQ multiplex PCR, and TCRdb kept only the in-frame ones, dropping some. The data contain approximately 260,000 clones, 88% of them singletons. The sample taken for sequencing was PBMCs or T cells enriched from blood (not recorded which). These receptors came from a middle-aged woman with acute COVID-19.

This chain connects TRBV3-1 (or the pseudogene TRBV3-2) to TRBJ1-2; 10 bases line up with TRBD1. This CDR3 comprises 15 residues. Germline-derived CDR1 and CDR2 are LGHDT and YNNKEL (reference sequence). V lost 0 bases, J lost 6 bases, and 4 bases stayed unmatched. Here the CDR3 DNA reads TGTGCCAGCAGCCAAGACGACAGGGGGCCACATGGCTACACCTTC. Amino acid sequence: CASSQDDRGPHGYTF.

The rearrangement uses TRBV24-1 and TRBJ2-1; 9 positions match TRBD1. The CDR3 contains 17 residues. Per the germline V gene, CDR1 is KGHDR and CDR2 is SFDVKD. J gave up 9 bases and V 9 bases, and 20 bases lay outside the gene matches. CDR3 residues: CATGDGIKTGGVGEQFF. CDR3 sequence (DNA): TGTGCCACCGGAGACGGGATTAAGACAGGGGGAGTCGGTGAGCAGTTCTTC.

The CDR3 DNA reads TGTGCCAGTAGTGCGGGACAGGGGGACGGTCAGCCCCAGCATTTT. Its translation is CASSAGQGDGQPQHF. The chain links TRBV19 to TRBJ1-5; 11 nucleotides match TRBD1. This CDR3 contains 15 residues. Germline V gene sequence: CDR1 LNHDA, CDR2 SQIVND (reference sequence). Unmatched junction bases numbered 6, after V lost 5 bases and J lost 6 bases.

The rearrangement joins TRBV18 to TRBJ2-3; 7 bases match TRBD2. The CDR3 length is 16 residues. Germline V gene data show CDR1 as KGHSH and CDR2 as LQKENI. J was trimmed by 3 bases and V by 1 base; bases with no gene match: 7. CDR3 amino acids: CASSPLGGRVTDTQYF. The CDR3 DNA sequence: TGTGCCAGCTCACCACTGGGCGGGAGAGTTACAGATACGCAGTATTTT.

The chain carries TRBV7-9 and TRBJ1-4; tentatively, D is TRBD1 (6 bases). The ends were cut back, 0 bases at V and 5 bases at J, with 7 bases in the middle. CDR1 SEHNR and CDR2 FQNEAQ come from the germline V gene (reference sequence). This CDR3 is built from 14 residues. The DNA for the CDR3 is TGTGCCAGCAGCTTAGCCCAGGGGAATGAAAAACTGTTTTTT. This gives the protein CASSLAQGNEKLFF. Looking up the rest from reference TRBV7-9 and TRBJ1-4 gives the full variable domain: DTGVSQNPRHKITKRGQNVTFRCDPISEHNRLYWYRQTLGQGPEFLTYFQNEAQLEKSRLLSDRFSAERPKGSFSTLEIQRTEQGDSAMYLCASSLAQGNEKLFFGSGTQLSVL.

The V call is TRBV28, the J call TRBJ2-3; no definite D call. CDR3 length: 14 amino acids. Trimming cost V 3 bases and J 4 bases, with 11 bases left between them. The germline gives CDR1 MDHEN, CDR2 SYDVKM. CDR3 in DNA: TGTGCCAGCAGTTTCGTGAGTCCCGCAGATACGCAGTATTTT. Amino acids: CASSFVSPADTQYF.

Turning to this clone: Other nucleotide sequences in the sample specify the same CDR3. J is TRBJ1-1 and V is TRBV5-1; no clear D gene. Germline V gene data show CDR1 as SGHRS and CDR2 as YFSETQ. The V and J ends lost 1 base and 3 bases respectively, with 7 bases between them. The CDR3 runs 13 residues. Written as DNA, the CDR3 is TGCGCCAGCAGCTTGCGGGGAGACACTGAAGCTTTCTTT. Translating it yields CASSLRGDTEAFF.

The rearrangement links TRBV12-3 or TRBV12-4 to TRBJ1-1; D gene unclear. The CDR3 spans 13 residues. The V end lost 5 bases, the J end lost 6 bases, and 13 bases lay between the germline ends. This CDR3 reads CASSPQAGAEAFF. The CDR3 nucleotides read TGTGCCAGCAGTCCCCAGGCCGGCGCTGAAGCTTTCTTT.

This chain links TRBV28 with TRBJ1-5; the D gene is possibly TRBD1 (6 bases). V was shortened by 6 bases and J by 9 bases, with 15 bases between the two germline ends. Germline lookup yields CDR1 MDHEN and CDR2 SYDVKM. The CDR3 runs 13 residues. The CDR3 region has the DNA TGTGCCAGCAGCTCCCCCGTAGGGGGGCCCCAGCATTTT. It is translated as CASSSPVGGPQHF. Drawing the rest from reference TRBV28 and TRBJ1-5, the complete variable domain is DVKVTQSSRYLVKRTGEKVFLECVQDMDHENMFWYRQDPGLGLRLIYFSYDVKMKEKGDIPEGYSVSREKKERFSLILESASTNQTSMYLCASSSPVGGPQHFGDGTRLSIL.

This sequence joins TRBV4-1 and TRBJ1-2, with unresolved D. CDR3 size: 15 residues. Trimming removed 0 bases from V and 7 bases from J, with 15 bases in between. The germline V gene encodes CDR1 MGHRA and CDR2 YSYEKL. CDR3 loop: CASSQDIAESRGYTF. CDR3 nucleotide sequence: TGCGCCAGCAGCCAAGATATCGCCGAGAGTCGTGGCTACACCTTC.

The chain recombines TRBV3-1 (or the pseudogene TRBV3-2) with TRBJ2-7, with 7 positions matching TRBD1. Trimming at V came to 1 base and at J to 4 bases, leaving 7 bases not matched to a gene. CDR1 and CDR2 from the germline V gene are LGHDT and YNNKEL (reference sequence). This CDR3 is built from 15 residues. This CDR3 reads CASSQGPGGRYEQYF. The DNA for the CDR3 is TGTGCCAGCAGCCAAGGCCCAGGGGGAAGGTACGAGCAGTACTTC.

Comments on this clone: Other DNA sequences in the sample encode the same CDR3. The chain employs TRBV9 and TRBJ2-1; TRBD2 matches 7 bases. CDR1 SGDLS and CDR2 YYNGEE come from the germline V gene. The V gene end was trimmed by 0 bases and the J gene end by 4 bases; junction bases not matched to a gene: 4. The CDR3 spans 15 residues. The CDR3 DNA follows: TGTGCCAGCAGCGTAGGCAGCGGGACTTACAATGAGCAGTTCTTC. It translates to CASSVGSGTYNEQFF.

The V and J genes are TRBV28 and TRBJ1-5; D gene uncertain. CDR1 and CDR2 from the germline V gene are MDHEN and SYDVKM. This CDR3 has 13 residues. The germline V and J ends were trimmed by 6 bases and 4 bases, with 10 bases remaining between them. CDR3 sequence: CASRLVLNQPQHF. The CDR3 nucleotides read TGTGCCAGCAGGCTAGTCCTAAATCAGCCCCAGCATTTT. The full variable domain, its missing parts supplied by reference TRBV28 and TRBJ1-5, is DVKVTQSSRYLVKRTGEKVFLECVQDMDHENMFWYRQDPGLGLRLIYFSYDVKMKEKGDIPEGYSVSREKKERFSLILESASTNQTSMYLCASRLVLNQPQHFGDGTRLSIL.

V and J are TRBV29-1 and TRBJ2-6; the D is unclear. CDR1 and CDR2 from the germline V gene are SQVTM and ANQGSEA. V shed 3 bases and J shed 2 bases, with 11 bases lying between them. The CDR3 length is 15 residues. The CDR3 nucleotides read TGCAGCGTTGATAACCCTCGGGCTGGGGCCAACGTCCTGACTTTC. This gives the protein CSVDNPRAGANVLTF.

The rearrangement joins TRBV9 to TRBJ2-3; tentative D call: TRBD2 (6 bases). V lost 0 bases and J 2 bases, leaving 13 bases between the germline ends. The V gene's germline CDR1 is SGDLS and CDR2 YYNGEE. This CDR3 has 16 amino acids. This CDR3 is CASSVGVAAFTDTQYF. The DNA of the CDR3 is TGTGCCAGCAGCGTAGGTGTAGCGGCATTCACAGATACGCAGTATTTT.

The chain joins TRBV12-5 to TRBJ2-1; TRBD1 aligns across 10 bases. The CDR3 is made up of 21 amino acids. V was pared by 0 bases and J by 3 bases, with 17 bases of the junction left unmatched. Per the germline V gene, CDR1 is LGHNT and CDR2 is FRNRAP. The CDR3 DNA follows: TGTGCTAGTGGTTTGGTGTCCGGGACAGGGGACTACGGGGCGGGCTACAATGAGCAGTTCTTC. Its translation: CASGLVSGTGDYGAGYNEQFF.

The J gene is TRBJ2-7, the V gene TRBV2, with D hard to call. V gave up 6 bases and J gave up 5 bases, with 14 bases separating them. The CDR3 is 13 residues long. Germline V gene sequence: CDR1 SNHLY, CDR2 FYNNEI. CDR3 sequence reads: CASSYSLMNEQYV. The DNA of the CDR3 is TGTGCCAGCAGCTACAGCCTTATGAACGAGCAGTACGTC.

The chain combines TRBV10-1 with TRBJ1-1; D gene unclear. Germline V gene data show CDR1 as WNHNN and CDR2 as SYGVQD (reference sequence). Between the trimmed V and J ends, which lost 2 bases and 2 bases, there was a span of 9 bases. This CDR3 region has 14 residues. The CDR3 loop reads CASSESRENTEAFF. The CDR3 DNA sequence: TGCGCCAGCAGTGAGAGTCGAGAAAACACTGAAGCTTTCTTT.

The CDR3 bases are TGTGCCAGCAGCCAACTCTCGGATGAGCAGTTCTTC. Translation gives CASSQLSDEQFF. This chain connects TRBV14 to TRBJ2-1; the D is unclear. The CDR3 covers 12 residues. The germline gives CDR1 SGHDN, CDR2 FVKESK. Between the trimmed V and J ends, which lost 2 bases and 8 bases, there was a span of 7 bases. The complete variable domain, with remaining parts taken from reference TRBV14 and TRBJ2-1, reads EAGVTQFPSHSVIEKGQTVTLRCDPISGHDNLYWYRRVMGKEIKFLLHFVKESKQDESGMPNNRFLAERTGGTYSTLKVQPAELEDSGVYFCASSQLSDEQFFGPGTRLTVL.

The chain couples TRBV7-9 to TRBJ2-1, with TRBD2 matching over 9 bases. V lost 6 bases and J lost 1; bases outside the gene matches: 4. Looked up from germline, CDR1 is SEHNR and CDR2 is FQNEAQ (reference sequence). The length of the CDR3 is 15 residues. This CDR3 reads CASRIAGASYNEQFF. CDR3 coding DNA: TGTGCCAGCAGAATAGCGGGAGCGTCCTACAATGAGCAGTTCTTC.

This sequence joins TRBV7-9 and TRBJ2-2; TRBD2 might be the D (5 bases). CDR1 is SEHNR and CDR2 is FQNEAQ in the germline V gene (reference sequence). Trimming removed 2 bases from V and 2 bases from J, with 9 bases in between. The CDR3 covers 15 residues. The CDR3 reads CASSLSGDNTGELFF. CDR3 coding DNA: TGTGCCAGCAGCTTATCCGGGGATAACACCGGGGAGCTGTTTTTT.